The 12 T cell receptor beta chains below were found in one sample sequenced in a study of beta chain features in type 1 diabetes. Of the isolated RNA, all was reverse transcribed, and so the sequenced material was expressed TCRB transcripts. Using immunoSEQ multiplex PCR, the repertoire was profiled, and TCRdb retains in-frame clones only, with some absent. The sample has around 300,000 clones, 15% seen once. Their antigen targets remain unknown. Regarding the study as a whole: Across all four CD4+ subsets, people with type 1 diabetes showed modestly shorter TCRB CDR3s.

Source material: naive CD4+ T cells from blood. The receptors stem from a young man with type 1 diabetes.

Only a few counts were recorded for this clone. The J gene is TRBJ1-5, the V gene TRBV7-2, with 7 bases fitting TRBD1. This CDR3 region has 15 residues. The J segment lost 4 bases and the V segment lost 1 base, leaving 4 bases of the junction unmatched. CDR1 is SGHTA, CDR2 FQGNSA, per germline. DNA of the CDR3: TGTGCCAGCAGCTTAGAGGGACAGCAAAATCAGCCCCAGCATTTT. As protein: CASSLEGQQNQPQHF.

The chain carries TRBV6-5 and TRBJ2-1; 11 bases match TRBD1. Per the germline V gene, CDR1 is MNHEY and CDR2 is SVGAGI. The J segment lost 3 bases and the V segment lost 7 bases, leaving 2 bases of the junction unmatched. The CDR3 spans 14 residues. CDR3 bases: TGTGCCAGCATCGGGACAGGGGGCTACAATGAGCAGTTCTTC. Protein: CASIGTGGYNEQFF.

This clone has just a few counts. V and J are TRBV29-1 and TRBJ2-2; weak D call: TRBD1 (6 bases). CDR3 size: 15 residues. Looked up from germline, CDR1 is SQVTM and CDR2 is ANQGSEA. The V gene lost 4 bases and the J gene lost 3 bases, with 15 bases spanning the gap. This chain's CDR3 is CSVARGQSDTGELFF. In nucleotides, the CDR3 is TGCAGCGTTGCAAGAGGACAGTCTGACACCGGGGAGCTGTTTTTT.

This chain uses TRBV9 with TRBJ1-1; 8 nucleotides align to TRBD1. V lost 0 bases to trimming and J lost 1 base; unmatched junction nucleotides: 5. Germline CDR1 is SGDLS and CDR2 is YYNGEE. The CDR3 contains 16 residues. The CDR3 DNA is TGTGCCAGCAGCGTAGGGACAGGGCAAGGGAACACTGAAGCTTTCTTT. This codes for CASSVGTGQGNTEAFF. Combining the CDR3 with reference TRBV9 and TRBJ1-1 gives the whole variable domain DSGVTQTPKHLITATGQRVTLRCSPRSGDLSVYWYQQSLDQGLQFLIQYYNGEERAKGNILERFSAQQFPDLHSELNLSSLELGDSALYFCASSVGTGQGNTEAFFGQGTRLTVV.

This chain connects TRBV7-2 to TRBJ2-1; 10 bases fit TRBD1. The CDR3 length is 15 residues. V lost 3 bases, J lost 3 bases, and 2 bases stayed unmatched. Germline V gene sequence: CDR1 SGHTA, CDR2 FQGNSA. CDR3 nucleotides: TGTGCCAGCAGCTTCGACAGGGGGCTCTACAATGAGCAGTTCTTC. Its protein is CASSFDRGLYNEQFF.

This clone came up a few times. This chain uses TRBV7-2 with TRBJ2-5; D possibly corresponds to TRBD1 (6 bases). The CDR3 contains 13 residues. V was trimmed by 4 bases and J by 5 bases, leaving 11 bases between them. Germline V gene data show CDR1 as SGHTA and CDR2 as FQGNSA. The CDR3 DNA sequence: TGTGCCAGCAGCTCACAGGGTGTTGAGACCCAGTACTTC. Its protein is CASSSQGVETQYF.

This clone has more than one count but fewer than ten. The chain combines TRBV11-3 with TRBJ2-1; D possibly corresponds to TRBD2 (5 bases). Germline loops: CDR1 SGHNT, CDR2 YENEEA. The CDR3 spans 15 residues. Trimming pared 4 bases from V and 6 bases from J, leaving 16 bases between. CDR3 protein: CASSSSTGSGNEQFF. CDR3 bases: TGTGCCAGCAGCTCCTCGACGGGGTCGGGCAATGAGCAGTTCTTC.

This clone was counted a few times. CDR3: CASSQVPDYGRTEAFF. The CDR3 nucleotides read TGCGCCAGCAGCCAAGTCCCGGACTACGGGAGGACTGAAGCTTTCTTT. The chain links TRBV4-1 to TRBJ1-1, with D hard to call. V lost 1 base, J lost 5 bases, and 17 bases lay in between. CDR1 is MGHRA, CDR2 YSYEKL, per germline. The CDR3 is made up of 16 amino acids.

The chain links TRBV25-1 to TRBJ1-6; 8 bases are a match to TRBD1. V shed 3 bases, J shed 8 bases, and the junction held 6 bases outside the gene matches. CDR1 is MGHDK and CDR2 is SYGVNS in the germline V gene. The CDR3 runs to 15 residues. The CDR3 reads CASSESGQGYSPLHF. The CDR3 coding sequence is TGTGCCAGCAGTGAGTCTGGACAGGGCTATTCACCCCTCCACTTT.

The rearrangement links TRBV19 to TRBJ2-3, with 9 bases fitting TRBD1. With V trimmed by 4 bases and J by 2 bases, 4 bases remained unmatched. CDR3 length equals 15 residues. Germline V gene data show CDR1 as LNHDA and CDR2 as SQIVND (reference sequence). DNA of the CDR3: TGTGCCAGTAGTAGTGGACAGGGGTTCACAGATACGCAGTATTTT. Translating it yields CASSSGQGFTDTQYF.

The CDR3 loop is CASSSDRGGYGYTF. The DNA for the CDR3 is TGCGCCAGCAGCTCGGACAGGGGAGGCTATGGCTACACCTTC. The rearrangement links TRBV5-1 to TRBJ1-2; TRBD1 aligns across 9 bases. The CDR3 runs to 14 residues. Germline CDR1 reads SGHRS; CDR2 reads YFSETQ. V trimming: 3 bases; J trimming: 4 bases; junction bases outside the gene matches: 4.

V and J are TRBV9 and TRBJ1-4, with D unresolved. The CDR3 has 12 residues. Trimming removed 3 bases at V and 8 bases at J, with 8 bases between. The germline V gene encodes CDR1 SGDLS and CDR2 YYNGEE. The CDR3 region is CASSELGEKLFF. CDR3 sequence (DNA): TGTGCCAGCAGCGAACTCGGGGAAAAACTGTTTTTT. Full variable domain (remainder filled in from reference TRBV9 and TRBJ1-4): DSGVTQTPKHLITATGQRVTLRCSPRSGDLSVYWYQQSLDQGLQFLIQYYNGEERAKGNILERFSAQQFPDLHSELNLSSLELGDSALYFCASSELGEKLFFGSGTQLSVL.